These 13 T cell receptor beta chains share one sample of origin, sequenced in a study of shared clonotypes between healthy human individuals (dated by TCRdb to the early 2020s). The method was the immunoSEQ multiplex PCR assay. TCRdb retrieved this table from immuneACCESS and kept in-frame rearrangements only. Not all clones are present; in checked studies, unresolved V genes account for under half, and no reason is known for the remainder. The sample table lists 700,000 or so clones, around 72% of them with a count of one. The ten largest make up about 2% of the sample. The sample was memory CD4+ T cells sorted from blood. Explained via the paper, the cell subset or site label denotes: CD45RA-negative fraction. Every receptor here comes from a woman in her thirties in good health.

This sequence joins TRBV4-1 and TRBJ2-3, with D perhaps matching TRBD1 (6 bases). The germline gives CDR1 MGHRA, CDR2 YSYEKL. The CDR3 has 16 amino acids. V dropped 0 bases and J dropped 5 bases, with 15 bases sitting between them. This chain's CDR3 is CASSQEHRVSIDTQYF. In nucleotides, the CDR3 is TGCGCCAGCAGCCAAGAGCACAGGGTGTCGATAGATACGCAGTATTTT.

DNA of the CDR3: TGCAGCGTTGAAAGCGACAGGGGGAACGAGCAGTACTTC. Encoded protein: CSVESDRGNEQYF. This rearrangement joins TRBV29-1 to TRBJ2-7; 9 bases line up with TRBD1. There are 13 residues in the CDR3. After removal of 2 bases from V and 5 bases from J, the junction contained 4 bases not matched to a gene. Germline V gives CDR1 SQVTM, CDR2 ANQGSEA.

CDR3 amino acids: CASSLDIGLYGYTF. For the CDR3, the DNA is TGCGCCAGCAGCCTGGACATTGGGTTATATGGCTACACCTTC. The chain combines TRBV5-1 with TRBJ1-2; D possibly corresponds to TRBD1 (5 bases). The germline gives CDR1 SGHRS, CDR2 YFSETQ. The germline V and J ends were trimmed by 4 bases and 5 bases, with 15 bases remaining between them. The CDR3 has 14 residues.

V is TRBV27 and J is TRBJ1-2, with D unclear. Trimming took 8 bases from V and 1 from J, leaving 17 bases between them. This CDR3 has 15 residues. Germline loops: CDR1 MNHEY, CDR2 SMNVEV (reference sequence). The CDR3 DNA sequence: TGTGCCAGCCGACCAGCCCTGACAATTAACTATGGCTACACCTTC. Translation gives CASRPALTINYGYTF.

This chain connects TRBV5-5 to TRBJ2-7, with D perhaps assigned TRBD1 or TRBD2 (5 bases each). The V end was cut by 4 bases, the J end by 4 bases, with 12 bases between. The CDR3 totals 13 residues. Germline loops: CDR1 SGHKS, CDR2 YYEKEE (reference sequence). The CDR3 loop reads CASSLGPLYEQYF. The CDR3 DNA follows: TGTGCCAGCAGCCTGGGACCCCTTTACGAGCAGTACTTC.

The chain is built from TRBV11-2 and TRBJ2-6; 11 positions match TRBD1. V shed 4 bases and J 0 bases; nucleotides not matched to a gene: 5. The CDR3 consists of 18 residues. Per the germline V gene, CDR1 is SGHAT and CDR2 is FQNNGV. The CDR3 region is CASSYRGTGGSGANVLTF. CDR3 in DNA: TGTGCCAGCAGCTACCGGGGGACAGGGGGCTCTGGGGCCAACGTCCTGACTTTC.

CDR3 sequence (DNA): TGCGCCAGCACCGCGACGGTGAACACTGAAGCTTTCTTT. Translating gives CASTATVNTEAFF. The rearrangement uses TRBV10-2 and TRBJ1-1; D is unclear. The germline V gene has CDR1 WSHSY and CDR2 SAAADI. Trimming shortened V by 7 bases and J by 0 bases, and 9 bases separated the two germline ends. There are 13 residues in the CDR3.

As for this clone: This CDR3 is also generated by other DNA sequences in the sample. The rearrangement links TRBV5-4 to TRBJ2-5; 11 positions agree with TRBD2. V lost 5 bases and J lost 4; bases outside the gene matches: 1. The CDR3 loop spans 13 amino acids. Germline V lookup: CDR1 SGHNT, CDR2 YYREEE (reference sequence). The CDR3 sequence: CASRLAGVETQYF. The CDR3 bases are TGTGCCAGCAGACTAGCGGGAGTAGAGACCCAGTACTTC.

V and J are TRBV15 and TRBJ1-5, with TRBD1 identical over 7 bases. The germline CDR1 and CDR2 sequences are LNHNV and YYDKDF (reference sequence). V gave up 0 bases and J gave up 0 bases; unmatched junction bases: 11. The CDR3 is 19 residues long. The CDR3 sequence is CATSRDGTDNFYSNQPQHF. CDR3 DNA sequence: TGTGCCACCAGCAGAGATGGGACAGATAATTTCTATAGCAATCAGCCCCAGCATTTT.

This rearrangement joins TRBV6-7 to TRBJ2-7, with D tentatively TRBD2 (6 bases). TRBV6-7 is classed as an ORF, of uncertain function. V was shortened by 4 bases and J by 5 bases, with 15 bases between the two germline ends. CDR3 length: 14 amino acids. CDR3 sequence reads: CASSLLATPDEQYF. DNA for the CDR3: TGTGCCAGCAGTTTGCTAGCGACCCCCGACGAGCAGTACTTC.

CDR3 residues: CASSLEGGVSDEQYF. The CDR3 nucleotides are TGCGCCAGCAGCTTGGAGGGAGGGGTATCTGACGAGCAGTACTTC. The chain uses TRBV5-1 and TRBJ2-7, with 7 bases lining up with TRBD2. The J segment lost 5 bases and the V segment lost 0 bases, leaving 8 bases of the junction unmatched. This CDR3 contains 15 residues. Germline assignment: CDR1 SGHRS and CDR2 YFSETQ.

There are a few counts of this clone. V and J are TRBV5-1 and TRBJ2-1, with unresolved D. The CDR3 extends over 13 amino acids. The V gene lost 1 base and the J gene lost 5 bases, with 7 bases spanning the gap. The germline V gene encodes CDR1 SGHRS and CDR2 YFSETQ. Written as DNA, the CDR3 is TGCGCCAGCAGCTTGTCGACCGACAATGAGCAGTTCTTC. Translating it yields CASSLSTDNEQFF. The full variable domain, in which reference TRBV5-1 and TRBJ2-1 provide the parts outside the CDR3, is KAGVTQTPRYLIKTRGQQVTLSCSPISGHRSVSWYQQTPGQGLQFLFEYFSETQRNKGNFPGRFSGRQFSNSRSEMNVSTLELGDSALYLCASSLSTDNEQFFGPGTRLTVL.

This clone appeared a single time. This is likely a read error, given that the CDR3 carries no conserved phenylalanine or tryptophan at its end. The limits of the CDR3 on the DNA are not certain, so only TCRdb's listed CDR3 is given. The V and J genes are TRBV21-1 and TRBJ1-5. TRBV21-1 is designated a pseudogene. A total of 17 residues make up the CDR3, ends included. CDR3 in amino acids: CASSALQLWCGGDQSKL.